The rows below give T cell receptor beta chains drawn from one sample of a study of T cell responses to AZD1222 COVID-19 vaccine. Assay: immunoSEQ multiplex PCR; the TCRdb copy retains only in-frame clones and omits some. In the table there are under 150,000 clones, around 88% of which are singletons. Sequences were derived from peripheral blood, sampled 28 days after the second AZD1222 dose. Every receptor here comes from an adult who received the AZD1222 COVID-19 vaccine. Both conserved end residues are part of each CDR3. The D gene is left open where the match is weak. Size values are once, few and many counts, or a class for expanded clones, and some rows have none.

J gene: TRBJ2-5; D gene: TRBD1; CDR3 length: 14; clone size: .; V gene: TRBV6-1; CDR3 DNA: TGTGCCAGCAGCGAAGGGGGCCGGCGAGAGACCCAGTACTTC; CDR3 protein: CASSEGGRRETQYF
J gene: TRBJ1-2; D gene: .; CDR3 length: 15; clone size: .; V gene: TRBV2; CDR3 DNA: TGTGCCAGCATACGGGGAGTCGGAGTCAACTATGGCTACACCTTC; CDR3 protein: CASIRGVGVNYGYTF
J gene: TRBJ2-2; D gene: .; CDR3 length: 15; clone size: .; V gene: TRBV18; CDR3 DNA: TGTGCCAGCTCACCACAGGGAGCGAACACCGGGGAGCTGTTTTTT; CDR3 protein: CASSPQGANTGELFF
J gene: TRBJ1-3; D gene: .; CDR3 length: 14; clone size: .; V gene: TRBV29-1; CDR3 DNA: TGCAGCGTTGAGGGGGTTCACTCTGGAAACACCATATATTTT; CDR3 protein: CSVEGVHSGNTIYF
J gene: TRBJ1-5; D gene: TRBD1; CDR3 length: 14; clone size: .; V gene: TRBV19; CDR3 DNA: TGTGCCAGTAGTACGACAGGGGAAGGTCAGCCCCAGCATTTT; CDR3 protein: CASSTTGEGQPQHF
J gene: TRBJ1-5; D gene: .; CDR3 length: 16; clone size: .; V gene: TRBV12-5; CDR3 DNA: TGTGCTAGTGGTTTGGGGACCACGAGGGGCAATCAGCCCCAGCATTTT; CDR3 protein: CASGLGTTRGNQPQHF
J gene: TRBJ1-5; D gene: .; CDR3 length: 14; clone size: .; V gene: TRBV4-2; CDR3 DNA: TGTGCCAGCAGCCAAGTAGGGGGGAATCAGCCCCAGCATTTT; CDR3 protein: CASSQVGGNQPQHF
J gene: TRBJ2-3; D gene: .; CDR3 length: 15; clone size: once; V gene: TRBV7-3; CDR3 DNA: TGTGCCAGCAGCTTCCAACAGGGTTCCACAGATACGCAGTATTTT; CDR3 protein: CASSFQQGSTDTQYF
J gene: TRBJ1-1; D gene: TRBD1; CDR3 length: 13; clone size: .; V gene: TRBV23-1; CDR3 DNA: TGCGCCTATATGGACAGGGGGCTAACTGAAGCTTTCTTT; CDR3 protein: CAYMDRGLTEAFF
J gene: TRBJ1-1; D gene: .; CDR3 length: 15; clone size: once; V gene: TRBV4-2; CDR3 DNA: TGTGCCAGCAGCCGGAACACGGAGGCGAACACTGAAGCTTTCTTT; CDR3 protein: CASSRNTEANTEAFF
J gene: TRBJ1-1; D gene: .; CDR3 length: 13; clone size: .; V gene: TRBV29-1; CDR3 DNA: TGCAGCGTCCGAGAGGGGCCGAACACTGAAGCTTTCTTT; CDR3 protein: CSVREGPNTEAFF
J gene: TRBJ1-2; D gene: .; CDR3 length: 14; clone size: few; V gene: TRBV2; CDR3 DNA: TGTGCCAGCACCTTGAGGACAGCTAACTATGGCTACACCTTC; CDR3 protein: CASTLRTANYGYTF
J gene: TRBJ1-2; D gene: .; CDR3 length: 17; clone size: once; V gene: TRBV19; CDR3 DNA: TGTGCCAGTAGTATAGATAGGGGCCTCGGATCTAACTATGGCTACACCTTC; CDR3 protein: CASSIDRGLGSNYGYTF
J gene: TRBJ2-1; D gene: TRBD2; CDR3 length: 17; clone size: .; V gene: TRBV7-3; CDR3 DNA: TGTGCCAGCAGCTTAAATGGAGCTAGCGGGGGCTACAATGAGCAGTTCTTC; CDR3 protein: CASSLNGASGGYNEQFF
J gene: TRBJ2-1; D gene: .; CDR3 length: 14; clone size: .; V gene: TRBV5-4; CDR3 DNA: TGTGCCAGCACCCCGTACGGCTCCTACAATGAGCAGTTCTTC; CDR3 protein: CASTPYGSYNEQFF
J gene: TRBJ2-6; D gene: .; CDR3 length: 14; clone size: .; V gene: TRBV5-1; CDR3 DNA: TGCGCCAGCAGCTTGGGGACTGGGGCCAACGTCCTGACTTTC; CDR3 protein: CASSLGTGANVLTF
J gene: TRBJ2-2; D gene: TRBD1; CDR3 length: 18; clone size: .; V gene: TRBV19; CDR3 DNA: TGTGCCAGTAGTACCCGGGACAGGGCAATGGTCACCATCGGGGAGCTGTTTTTT; CDR3 protein: CASSTRDRAMVTIGELFF
J gene: TRBJ2-2; D gene: TRBD2; CDR3 length: 17; clone size: .; V gene: TRBV19; CDR3 DNA: TGTGCCAGTAGTGCCGTTCCGGGACTAGGGGTCCCCGGGGAGCTGTTTTTT; CDR3 protein: CASSAVPGLGVPGELFF
J gene: TRBJ1-5; D gene: .; CDR3 length: 13; clone size: .; V gene: TRBV6-5; CDR3 DNA: TGTGCCAGCAGTTACTCGGGGACTCAGCCCCAGCATTTT; CDR3 protein: CASSYSGTQPQHF
J gene: TRBJ1-2; D gene: .; CDR3 length: 12; clone size: .; V gene: TRBV6-5; CDR3 DNA: TGTGCCAGCACTGTTGGGCGCGATGGCTACACCTTC; CDR3 protein: CASTVGRDGYTF
J gene: TRBJ1-5; D gene: .; CDR3 length: 13; clone size: .; V gene: TRBV7-6; CDR3 DNA: TGTGCCAGCAGCTTAGAGGGGATTCAGCCCCAGCATTTT; CDR3 protein: CASSLEGIQPQHF
J gene: TRBJ1-2; D gene: TRBD1; CDR3 length: 15; clone size: .; V gene: TRBV13; CDR3 DNA: TGTGCCAGCAGCCGACGACAGGGTGCCCTCGCGGGCTACACCTTC; CDR3 protein: CASSRRQGALAGYTF
J gene: TRBJ1-5; D gene: .; CDR3 length: 16; clone size: .; V gene: TRBV9; CDR3 DNA: TGTGCCAGCAGCGTAGTGGTAAGTTATAGCAATCAGCCCCAGCATTTT; CDR3 protein: CASSVVVSYSNQPQHF
J gene: TRBJ1-1; D gene: TRBD1; CDR3 length: 15; clone size: .; V gene: TRBV7-2; CDR3 DNA: TGTGCCAGCAGCTTAGAGGACAGGGGGCGAACTGAAGCTTTCTTT; CDR3 protein: CASSLEDRGRTEAFF
J gene: TRBJ2-7; D gene: .; CDR3 length: 17; clone size: .; V gene: TRBV3-1/TRBV3-2; CDR3 DNA: TGTGCCAGCAGCCAAGACATGGATGTGTTCAGTTTCTACGAGCAGTACTTC; CDR3 protein: CASSQDMDVFSFYEQYF
J gene: TRBJ2-1; D gene: TRBD2; CDR3 length: 15; clone size: .; V gene: TRBV18; CDR3 DNA: TGTGCCAGCTCCCGCATCTTAGCGGGGGACAATGAGCAGTTCTTC; CDR3 protein: CASSRILAGDNEQFF
J gene: TRBJ1-3; D gene: .; CDR3 length: 16; clone size: .; V gene: TRBV2; CDR3 DNA: TGTGCCAGCAGTGAAGAAAACAGTCGACGTGGAAACACCATATATTTT; CDR3 protein: CASSEENSRRGNTIYF
J gene: TRBJ2-1; D gene: TRBD1; CDR3 length: 17; clone size: once; V gene: TRBV4-1; CDR3 DNA: TGCGCCAGCAGCCAATCATTGACAGGGGGCTCCTACAATGAGCAGTTCTTC; CDR3 protein: CASSQSLTGGSYNEQFF
J gene: TRBJ1-4; D gene: TRBD1; CDR3 length: 15; clone size: .; V gene: TRBV3-1/TRBV3-2; CDR3 DNA: TGTGCCAGCAGCCACGGAGACAGGGGGTTGGGAAAACTGTTTTTT; CDR3 protein: CASSHGDRGLGKLFF
J gene: TRBJ1-3; D gene: .; CDR3 length: 14; clone size: .; V gene: TRBV7-2; CDR3 DNA: TGTGCCAGCAGCCCTTATCCGGGGGGAAACACCATATATTTT; CDR3 protein: CASSPYPGGNTIYF
J gene: TRBJ1-1; D gene: TRBD1; CDR3 length: 14; clone size: .; V gene: TRBV11-2; CDR3 DNA: TGTGCCAGCAGCTGGGGACAGGGATTCACTGAAGCTTTCTTT; CDR3 protein: CASSWGQGFTEAFF
J gene: TRBJ1-1; D gene: .; CDR3 length: 15; clone size: .; V gene: TRBV19; CDR3 DNA: TGTGCCAGTAGTATCGCTCACAGGGTCAGCACTGAAGCTTTCTTT; CDR3 protein: CASSIAHRVSTEAFF
J gene: TRBJ1-1; D gene: .; CDR3 length: 14; clone size: .; V gene: TRBV6-5; CDR3 DNA: TGTGCCAGCAGTTACTCAAGGTCAGGGACTGAAGCTTTCTTT; CDR3 protein: CASSYSRSGTEAFF
J gene: TRBJ2-3; D gene: .; CDR3 length: 14; clone size: .; V gene: TRBV10-1; CDR3 DNA: TGCGCCAGCAGTGAGTCGGCAGCTACAGATACGCAGTATTTT; CDR3 protein: CASSESAATDTQYF
J gene: TRBJ1-5; D gene: .; CDR3 length: 15; clone size: .; V gene: TRBV19; CDR3 DNA: TGTGCCAGTAGTATTTGGCGACCTGGGAATCAGCCCCAGCATTTT; CDR3 protein: CASSIWRPGNQPQHF
J gene: TRBJ2-5; D gene: .; CDR3 length: 14; clone size: .; V gene: TRBV7-6; CDR3 DNA: TGTGCCAGCAGCCCCTGGCGAGTAGGGGAGACCCAGTACTTC; CDR3 protein: CASSPWRVGETQYF
J gene: TRBJ2-1; D gene: TRBD1; CDR3 length: 17; clone size: few; V gene: TRBV4-1; CDR3 DNA: TGCGCCAGCAGCCGCCGGACAGGGGTTTCATACTACAATGAGCAGTTCTTC; CDR3 protein: CASSRRTGVSYYNEQFF
J gene: TRBJ1-1; D gene: .; CDR3 length: 14; clone size: .; V gene: TRBV6-2/TRBV6-3; CDR3 DNA: .; CDR3 protein: CASSTSTGAIEAFF
J gene: TRBJ1-1; D gene: TRBD1; CDR3 length: 14; clone size: .; V gene: TRBV10-3; CDR3 DNA: TGTGCCATCAGACCTCAGGGGGCGTTTTCTGAAGCTTTCTTT; CDR3 protein: CAIRPQGAFSEAFF
J gene: TRBJ2-5; D gene: .; CDR3 length: 13; clone size: .; V gene: TRBV25-1; CDR3 DNA: TGTGCCAGCAGTGTCCCGGGACAAGAGACCCAGTACTTC; CDR3 protein: CASSVPGQETQYF
J gene: TRBJ2-1; D gene: TRBD1; CDR3 length: 14; clone size: .; V gene: TRBV7-3; CDR3 DNA: TGTGCCAGCAGCTTAGGTAGAGGGGGCTATGAGCAGTTCTTC; CDR3 protein: CASSLGRGGYEQFF
J gene: TRBJ2-5; D gene: TRBD1; CDR3 length: 13; clone size: .; V gene: TRBV6-2/TRBV6-3; CDR3 DNA: TGTGCCAGCAGTACCGACAGGGTCGAGACCCAGTACTTC; CDR3 protein: CASSTDRVETQYF
J gene: TRBJ1-4; D gene: .; CDR3 length: 16; clone size: .; V gene: TRBV4-3; CDR3 DNA: TGCGCCAGCAGAATGGGCAGGGGAGCCACTAATGAAAAACTGTTTTTT; CDR3 protein: CASRMGRGATNEKLFF